This entry lists 32 T cell receptor beta chains sequenced from one sample in a study of blood T cell repertoires in COVID-19. Sequencing was performed with immunoSEQ multiplex PCR; in TCRdb, only in-frame clones are kept and a portion is missing. This table has roughly 150,000 clones, roughly 87% appearing once. Material: peripheral blood. These receptors all stem from a human donor in a cohort sampled during active COVID-19.

This clone was recorded only once. The gene calls are TRBV27 and TRBJ1-2; D unresolved. The ends were cut back, 6 bases at V and 2 bases at J, with 10 bases in the middle. CDR3 length equals 13 residues. Germline V gene sequence: CDR1 MNHEY, CDR2 SMNVEV (reference sequence). The CDR3 spells CASSNGLNYGYTF. The CDR3 coding sequence is TGTGCCAGCAGCAACGGGTTAAACTATGGCTACACCTTC.

The V and J genes are TRBV5-1 and TRBJ2-1, with TRBD2 identical over 9 bases. The CDR3 is made up of 18 amino acids. J was trimmed by 7 bases and V by 0 bases; bases with no gene match: 14. Germline V CDR1 and CDR2: SGHRS, YFSETQ. CDR3 sequence reads: CASSLAGSGGRASNEQFF. The CDR3 DNA is TGCGCCAGCAGCTTGGCCGGAAGTGGCGGGAGGGCCTCGAATGAGCAGTTCTTC.

The rearrangement links TRBV11-2 to TRBJ2-1; 10 bases are a match to TRBD2. Germline V gene sequence: CDR1 SGHAT, CDR2 FQNNGV. V dropped 2 bases and J dropped 9; count of bases not matched to a gene: 16. The length of the CDR3 is 18 residues. The CDR3 coding sequence is TGTGCCAGCAGCTTAAAGGCTAGCGGGAGAGCTTTTGGCGGTGAGCAGTTCTTC. Translated: CASSLKASGRAFGGEQFF.

The table lists this clone with a count of one. The rearrangement joins TRBV5-1 to TRBJ2-7; 12 nucleotides match TRBD2. This CDR3 has 16 residues. Germline-derived CDR1 and CDR2 are SGHRS and YFSETQ. J gave up 7 bases and V 4 bases, and 12 bases lay outside the gene matches. CDR3 DNA: TGCGCCAGCAGCCCACCCACTAGCGGGGGGTTTGAGGAGCAGTACTTC. It yields the protein CASSPPTSGGFEEQYF. The full variable domain, with the rest looked up from reference TRBV5-1 and TRBJ2-7, is KAGVTQTPRYLIKTRGQQVTLSCSPISGHRSVSWYQQTPGQGLQFLFEYFSETQRNKGNFPGRFSGRQFSNSRSEMNVSTLELGDSALYLCASSPPTSGGFEEQYFGPGTRLTVT.

The chain has TRBV5-1 and TRBJ2-7; 9 bases agree with TRBD1. With V trimmed by 0 bases and J by 4 bases, 8 bases remained unmatched. Germline CDR1 SGHRS, CDR2 YFSETQ. CDR3 length: 16 amino acids. The DNA for the CDR3 is TGCGCCAGCAGCTTGGCTGCGGGACAGGGCTTTTACGAGCAGTACTTC. Translation gives CASSLAAGQGFYEQYF.

The chain recombines TRBV6-5 with TRBJ2-7; a weak D match, TRBD2 (5 bases). This CDR3 contains 14 residues. Germline lookup yields CDR1 MNHEY and CDR2 SVGAGI. Trimming removed 0 bases at V and 0 bases at J, with 6 bases between. DNA of the CDR3: TGTGCCAGCAGTTACTCTGGGAGCTCCTACGAGCAGTACTTC. Residues: CASSYSGSSYEQYF.

J is TRBJ2-1 and V is TRBV6-5, with a tentative D call TRBD2 (6 bases). The germline V gene has CDR1 MNHEY and CDR2 SVGAGI. This CDR3 has 14 residues. Trimming left V 5 bases short and J 2 bases short, with 10 bases between. The DNA for the CDR3 is TGTGCCAGCAGTCCGAGGACTACCTACAATGAGCAGTTCTTC. Its protein is CASSPRTTYNEQFF.

This clone has more than one count but fewer than ten. V usage is TRBV6-2 or TRBV6-3 and J usage is TRBJ1-2, with a tentative D call TRBD1 (6 bases). V was shortened by 7 bases and J by 4 bases, with 19 bases between the two germline ends. Germline V gene lookup returns CDR1 MNHEY and CDR2 SVGEGT. The CDR3 loop spans 15 amino acids. The CDR3 loop is CASTPQGQPFYGYTF. In DNA form, the CDR3 reads TGTGCCAGCACCCCACAGGGCCAGCCGTTCTATGGCTACACCTTC.

This clone was found many times. This rearrangement joins TRBV4-2 to TRBJ2-1; 14 bases are a match to TRBD2. The V gene's germline CDR1 is LGHNA and CDR2 YNFKEQ. V trimming: 1 base; J trimming: 9 bases; junction bases outside the gene matches: 8. This CDR3 comprises 17 residues. This chain's CDR3 is CASSQGAGTSGSTEQFF. CDR3 coding DNA: TGTGCCAGCAGCCAAGGTGCTGGGACTAGCGGGAGTACTGAGCAGTTCTTC.

The gene calls are TRBV11-3 and TRBJ1-3, with 8 bases lining up with TRBD1. Germline V gene lookup returns CDR1 SGHNT and CDR2 YENEEA. This CDR3 contains 16 residues. After removal of 1 base from V and 2 bases from J, the junction contained 4 bases not matched to a gene. This CDR3 reads CASSLGGQGPGNTIYF. CDR3 nucleotide sequence: TGTGCCAGCAGCTTAGGCGGACAGGGACCTGGAAACACCATATATTTT.

This chain joins TRBV27 and TRBJ2-7; 8 bases are a match to TRBD2. J was trimmed by 2 bases and V by 11 bases; bases with no gene match: 14. This CDR3 region has 15 residues. The germline CDR1 and CDR2 sequences are MNHEY and SMNVEV (reference sequence). The CDR3 DNA reads TGTGCCGCTACGGGCGGGGGGACCCTCCCCTACGAGCAGTACTTC. Protein sequence: CAATGGGTLPYEQYF.

The J gene is TRBJ2-7, the V gene TRBV29-1, with TRBD2 matching 14 bases. Germline loops: CDR1 SQVTM, CDR2 ANQGSEA. The CDR3 runs 16 residues. J lost 7 bases, V lost 3 bases, and 11 bases had no gene match. CDR3 nucleotides: TGCAGCGTTGAGGGGGGGACTAGCGGGAGCCTAAGAGAGCAGTACTTC. Protein product: CSVEGGTSGSLREQYF.

This sequence joins TRBV29-1 and TRBJ2-7; perhaps TRBD2 as D (5 bases). Looked up from germline, CDR1 is SQVTM and CDR2 is ANQGSEA. This CDR3 is built from 13 residues. V lost 4 bases, J lost 4 bases, and 14 bases lay in between. The CDR3 region has the DNA TGCAGCGTTGCGTCCGGGAAGCGGTACGAGCAGTACTTC. Its protein product is CSVASGKRYEQYF.

This clone was seen a few times. This sequence joins TRBV30 and TRBJ2-7; tentatively, D is TRBD1 (6 bases). Trimming took off 3 bases at V and 5 bases at J, with 11 bases between the two ends. Per germline, CDR1 GTSNPN and CDR2 SVGIG (reference sequence). The CDR3 has 12 amino acids. CDR3 sequence: CAWRLNRDEQYF. The CDR3, as DNA: TGTGCCTGGAGGCTTAACAGGGACGAGCAGTACTTC.

This chain links TRBV30 with TRBJ2-7; D is ambiguous. The CDR3 contains 14 residues. The germline gives CDR1 GTSNPN, CDR2 SVGIG (reference sequence). The V gene lost 2 bases and the J gene lost 2 bases, with 13 bases spanning the gap. Here the CDR3 reads CAWSFGALTYEQYF. In nucleotides, the CDR3 is TGTGCCTGGAGTTTTGGAGCGTTGACCTACGAGCAGTACTTC. The variable domain in full, with the rest retrieved from reference TRBV30 and TRBJ2-7, is SQTIHQWPATLVQPVGSPLSLECTVEGTSNPNLYWYRQAAGRGLQLLFYSVGIGQISSEVPQNLSASRPQDRQFILSSKKLLLSDSGFYLCAWSFGALTYEQYFGPGTRLTVT.

The J gene is TRBJ2-5, the V gene TRBV29-1; the match to TRBD1 covers 11 bases. CDR3 length equals 14 residues. Germline-derived CDR1 and CDR2 are SQVTM and ANQGSEA. The trim removed 3 bases at V and 5 bases at J, leaving 5 bases unmatched. This CDR3 reads CSVEPGQGGETQYF. The CDR3 DNA sequence: TGCAGCGTTGAGCCGGGACAGGGGGGTGAGACCCAGTACTTC.

The chain joins TRBV29-1 to TRBJ1-1; TRBD1 might be the D (6 bases). Germline CDR1 and CDR2: SQVTM and ANQGSEA. V lost 4 bases and J lost 5, with 11 bases in between. The length of the CDR3 is 12 residues. CDR3 sequence (DNA): TGCAGCGTTGCCAGGGGCGATACTGAAGCTTTCTTT. Translating it yields CSVARGDTEAFF.

The CDR3 is CATSSVRQGPPLDTQYF. The CDR3 DNA reads TGTGCCACCAGCAGCGTACGACAGGGGCCGCCCCTAGATACGCAGTATTTT. This chain uses TRBV15 with TRBJ2-3, with 8 bases lining up with TRBD1. The CDR3 is 17 amino acids. V lost 3 bases to trimming and J lost 5 bases; unmatched junction nucleotides: 13. CDR1 LNHNV and CDR2 YYDKDF come from the germline V gene (reference sequence).

The chain joins TRBV3-1 (or the pseudogene TRBV3-2) to TRBJ2-7; maybe TRBD1 (6 bases). Germline values: CDR1 LGHDT, CDR2 YNNKEL (reference sequence). Deletions cut 0 bases from V and 2 bases from J, with 11 bases between. The CDR3 spans 15 residues. Written as DNA, the CDR3 is TGTGCCAGCAGCCAAGACCTGGGGGCCCCCTACGAGCAGTACTTC. It codes for CASSQDLGAPYEQYF.

This chain joins TRBV3-1 (or the pseudogene TRBV3-2) and TRBJ2-1, with TRBD2 matching over 7 bases. In germline, CDR1 is LGHDT, CDR2 YNNKEL (reference sequence). The CDR3 totals 14 residues. Trimming cost V 4 bases and J 5 bases; bases outside gene matches: 5. The CDR3 spells CASSRTRSNNEQFF. CDR3 in DNA: TGTGCCAGCAGCCGGACTAGATCCAACAATGAGCAGTTCTTC.

This clone was seen a handful of times. V gene TRBV7-8 combines with J gene TRBJ2-2; TRBD2 matches at 14 bases. Germline values: CDR1 SGHVS, CDR2 FQNEAQ. The CDR3 is 19 amino acids. V lost 2 bases, J lost 8 bases, and 13 bases stayed unmatched. The CDR3 protein is CASSLSRLAGGPISGELFF. For the CDR3, the DNA is TGTGCCAGCAGCTTAAGCAGACTAGCGGGAGGGCCAATTTCTGGGGAGCTGTTTTTT. Filled out from reference TRBV7-8 and TRBJ2-2, the complete variable domain reads GAGVSQSPRYKVAKRGQDVALRCDPISGHVSLFWYQQALGQGPEFLTYFQNEAQLDKSGLPSDRFFAERPEGSVSTLKIQRTQQEDSAVYLCASSLSRLAGGPISGELFFGEGSRLTVL.

The chain uses TRBV5-4 and TRBJ1-4; 9 bases fit TRBD1. Trimming cost V 3 bases and J 8 bases; bases outside gene matches: 11. This CDR3 has 16 amino acids. The germline CDR1 and CDR2 sequences are SGHNT and YYREEE (reference sequence). The CDR3 reads CASSSSGTGSTEKLFF. In DNA form, the CDR3 reads TGTGCCAGCAGCTCCTCCGGGACAGGGTCTACAGAAAAACTGTTTTTT.

This chain uses TRBV30 with TRBJ1-6; D may be TRBD1 (6 bases). The CDR3 loop spans 11 amino acids. Germline loops: CDR1 GTSNPN, CDR2 SVGIG (reference sequence). With 5 bases removed from V and 7 bases from J, the gap between germline ends came to 6 bases. CDR3 nucleotides: TGTGCCTGGGACAGGAATTCACCCCTCCACTTT. It yields the protein CAWDRNSPLHF. Based on the CDR3 plus reference TRBV30 and TRBJ1-6, the full variable domain is SQTIHQWPATLVQPVGSPLSLECTVEGTSNPNLYWYRQAAGRGLQLLFYSVGIGQISSEVPQNLSASRPQDRQFILSSKKLLLSDSGFYLCAWDRNSPLHFGNGTRLTVT.

The chain employs TRBV29-1 and TRBJ1-1; 9 positions match TRBD1. V lost 6 bases, J lost 4 bases, and 9 bases stayed unmatched. The CDR3 has 14 residues. Germline CDR1 SQVTM, CDR2 ANQGSEA. The CDR3 region has the DNA TGCAGCGTCGTACAGGGGGCTGAGGGCACTGAAGCTTTCTTT. This sequence encodes CSVVQGAEGTEAFF.

The chain couples TRBV27 to TRBJ2-2; 7 bases match TRBD1. J was trimmed by 2 bases and V by 6 bases; bases with no gene match: 6. This CDR3 contains 15 residues. Germline loops: CDR1 MNHEY, CDR2 SMNVEV (reference sequence). The CDR3 here is CASRVGDSNTGELFF. DNA of the CDR3: TGTGCCAGCAGGGTGGGGGACAGCAACACCGGGGAGCTGTTTTTT.

The V call is TRBV5-6, the J call TRBJ2-5, with 9 bases fitting TRBD1. Germline assignment: CDR1 SGHDT and CDR2 YYEEEE. There are 13 residues in the CDR3. The V segment lost 4 bases and the J segment 4 bases; nucleotides outside the gene matches: 2. CDR3 sequence: CASSQDRGETQYF. CDR3 in DNA: TGTGCCAGCAGCCAGGACAGGGGAGAGACCCAGTACTTC. Combining the CDR3 with reference TRBV5-6 and TRBJ2-5 gives the whole variable domain DAGVTQSPTHLIKTRGQQVTLRCSPKSGHDTVSWYQQALGQGPQFIFQYYEEEERQRGNFPDRFSGHQFPNYSSELNVNALLLGDSALYLCASSQDRGETQYFGPGTRLLVL.

The V call is TRBV11-2, the J call TRBJ2-7; D remains ambiguous. The V end lost 1 base, the J end lost 6 bases, and 4 bases lay between the germline ends. CDR1 SGHAT and CDR2 FQNNGV come from the germline V gene. The CDR3 spans 11 residues. The CDR3 loop reads CASSLGLEQYF. The CDR3 DNA sequence: TGTGCCAGCAGCTTAGGACTCGAGCAGTACTTC.

The chain joins TRBV27 to TRBJ2-7, with a tentative D call TRBD1 (5 bases). The CDR3 loop spans 17 amino acids. Between the trimmed V and J ends, which lost 0 bases and 2 bases, there was a span of 17 bases. The germline gives CDR1 MNHEY, CDR2 SMNVEV (reference sequence). CDR3 sequence: CASSLSILGARTYEQYF. DNA of the CDR3: TGTGCCAGCAGTTTATCGATTCTAGGGGCCCGAACCTACGAGCAGTACTTC.

J is TRBJ1-1 and V is TRBV5-8; D is possibly TRBD1 (6 bases). CDR3 length equals 16 residues. Trimming stripped 4 bases from V and 5 bases from J, with 21 bases between. CDR1 and CDR2 from the germline V gene are SGHTS and YDEGEE. The DNA for the CDR3 is TGTGCCAGCAGCCCCAGCCCTACAGGGAGAGGGACTGAAGCTTTCTTT. It yields the protein CASSPSPTGRGTEAFF.

The chain couples TRBV4-3 to TRBJ2-7, with a possible D match to TRBD2 (5 bases). The CDR3 runs to 14 residues. Germline V gene lookup returns CDR1 LGHNA and CDR2 YSLEER. Trimming shortened V by 4 bases and J by 9 bases, and 19 bases separated the two germline ends. This CDR3 reads CASSPGLIPTGQYF. In DNA, the CDR3 is TGCGCCAGCAGCCCCGGACTGATACCTACGGGGCAGTACTTC.

V is TRBV28 and J is TRBJ1-5, with a tentative D call TRBD1 (6 bases). This CDR3 has 14 amino acids. Germline V CDR1 and CDR2: MDHEN, SYDVKM. With 8 bases removed from V and 6 bases from J, the gap between germline ends came to 17 bases. The CDR3 loop reads CASLMRGFGQPQHF. CDR3 DNA sequence: TGTGCCAGCCTGATGAGGGGGTTTGGTCAGCCCCAGCATTTT.

This chain uses TRBV24-1 with TRBJ1-5, with D perhaps matching TRBD1 (5 bases). The CDR3 sequence is 13 residues long. The V end was cut by 3 bases, the J end by 11 bases, with 13 bases between. Germline loops: CDR1 KGHDR, CDR2 SFDVKD. CDR3 nucleotide sequence: TGTGCCACCAGTGATACCCAGGGAAGATCCCAGCATTTT. Residues: CATSDTQGRSQHF.